The 27 T cell receptor beta chains below all came from one sample that was sequenced in a study of T cell changes during pregnancy in multiple sclerosis. Generated by immunoSEQ multiplex PCR, the TCRdb table keeps only in-frame clones and is missing some. Found here are more than 40,000 clones, 85% to 95% of them singletons; the top ten hold around 0.6%. The sequences come from CD4+ T cells from peripheral blood mononuclear cells, collected in the second trimester of pregnancy. Receptors originate from a female donor with multiple sclerosis, enrolled in a pregnancy study.

This sequence joins TRBV10-3 and TRBJ1-3; 7 bases line up with TRBD1. The V gene's germline CDR1 is ENHRY and CDR2 SYGVKD. V was pared by 10 bases and J by 1 base, with 10 bases of the junction left unmatched. The CDR3 consists of 15 residues. In nucleotides, the CDR3 is TGTGCCAGTGTTACAGGGGAAGGGTCTGGAAACACCATATATTTT. It yields the protein CASVTGEGSGNTIYF.

The chain couples TRBV18 to TRBJ2-7; 10 nucleotides line up with TRBD1. The CDR3 length is 17 residues. V shed 3 bases, J shed 6 bases, and the junction held 14 bases outside the gene matches. Germline CDR1 reads KGHSH; CDR2 reads LQKENI. In DNA form, the CDR3 reads TGTGCCAGCTCACCCAGTTACCCAGGACAGGGGGGAGGCGAGCAGTACTTC. It specifies CASSPSYPGQGGGEQYF. The whole variable domain, remainder taken from reference TRBV18 and TRBJ2-7, is NAGVMQNPRHLVRRRGQEARLRCSPMKGHSHVYWYRQLPEEGLKFMVYLQKENIIDESGMPKERFSAEFPKEGPSILRIQQVVRGDSAAYFCASSPSYPGQGGGEQYFGPGTRLTVT.

The chain employs TRBV4-3 and TRBJ1-4, with TRBD1 matching over 11 bases. The germline gives CDR1 LGHNA, CDR2 YSLEER. The CDR3 length is 17 residues. The junction had 11 bases not matched to a gene; V was cut back by 3 bases and J by 8 bases. The CDR3 sequence is CASSQGTGGGYGEKLFF. CDR3 DNA: TGCGCCAGCAGCCAGGGGACAGGGGGAGGGTACGGCGAAAAACTGTTTTTT.

A word on this clone: Other nucleotide sequences from this sample produce the same CDR3. The chain links TRBV7-3 to TRBJ2-7, with a weak D call TRBD2 (5 bases). There are 14 residues in the CDR3. Trimming stripped 5 bases from V and 1 base from J, with 12 bases between. Germline V gives CDR1 SGHTA, CDR2 FQGTGA. The CDR3 sequence is CASSPGRGSYEQYF. The CDR3 bases are TGTGCCAGCAGCCCCGGCCGGGGTTCCTACGAGCAGTACTTC.

The chain combines TRBV25-1 with TRBJ2-1, with D possibly being TRBD2 (6 bases). The CDR3 length is 14 residues. Trimming took 4 bases from V and 4 from J, leaving 11 bases between them. CDR1 and CDR2 (germline): MGHDK, SYGVNS. CDR3 residues: CASSVTGLYNEQFF. The CDR3 DNA reads as TGTGCCAGCAGTGTAACGGGACTTTACAATGAGCAGTTCTTC.

The rearrangement uses TRBV5-6 and TRBJ2-6; D call uncertain. The V end lost 0 bases, the J end lost 2 bases, and 6 bases lay between the germline ends. The CDR3 runs to 15 residues. Germline V lookup: CDR1 SGHDT, CDR2 YYEEEE. CDR3 nucleotides: TGTGCCAGCAGCTTGGGAGCGCCTGGGGCCAACGTCCTGACTTTC. It translates to CASSLGAPGANVLTF.

The chain carries TRBV5-4 and TRBJ2-3; D possibly corresponds to TRBD2 (5 bases). The CDR3 totals 17 residues. The V end lost 4 bases, the J end lost 0 bases, and 18 bases lay between the germline ends. Looked up from germline, CDR1 is SGHNT and CDR2 is YYREEE (reference sequence). CDR3 in amino acids: CASSPGPDSPSTDTQYF. The CDR3 DNA reads as TGTGCCAGCAGCCCCGGACCGGACTCGCCTAGCACAGATACGCAGTATTTT.

The chain recombines TRBV29-1 with TRBJ1-2; D might be TRBD1 (6 bases). There are 13 residues in the CDR3. CDR1 and CDR2 from the germline V gene are SQVTM and ANQGSEA. V was trimmed by 2 bases and J by 5 bases, leaving 12 bases between them. The CDR3 nucleotides are TGCAGCGTTGAACTGGGGGCAAGATATGGCTACACCTTC. It is translated as CSVELGARYGYTF.

The chain carries TRBV6-5 and TRBJ1-6, with D possibly matching TRBD1 (5 bases). CDR3 length: 16 residues. Germline loops: CDR1 MNHEY, CDR2 SVGAGI. The germline V and J ends were trimmed by 4 bases and 7 bases, with 17 bases remaining between them. In nucleotides, the CDR3 is TGTGCCAGCAGTTTTGATATGGCAGGGAAAAATTCACCCCTCCACTTT. Protein sequence: CASSFDMAGKNSPLHF.

In its sample, this clone was seen once. The chain uses TRBV4-2 and TRBJ2-3, with 8 nucleotides matching TRBD2. The CDR3 totals 16 residues. V was pared by 0 bases and J by 2 bases, with 4 bases of the junction left unmatched. The germline CDR1 and CDR2 sequences are LGHNA and YNFKEQ. The CDR3 region is CASSQEGGGFTDTQYF. The DNA for the CDR3 is TGTGCCAGCAGCCAAGAGGGCGGGGGGTTCACAGATACGCAGTATTTT.

The V gene is TRBV5-8, the J gene TRBJ2-5; D perhaps matches TRBD1 (6 bases). Germline V gene data show CDR1 as SGHTS and CDR2 as YDEGEE. Trimming took off 4 bases at V and 3 bases at J, with 19 bases between the two ends. This CDR3 region has 16 residues. The CDR3 protein is CASSPGERASEETQYF. CDR3 in DNA: TGTGCCAGCAGCCCAGGGGAAAGGGCCTCGGAAGAGACCCAGTACTTC. The variable domain in full, completed from reference TRBV5-8 and TRBJ2-5, reads EAGVTQSPTHLIKTRGQQATLRCSPISGHTSVYWYQQALGLGLQFLLWYDEGEERNRGNFPPRFSGRQFPNYSSELNVNALELEDSALYLCASSPGERASEETQYFGPGTRLLVL.

This chain links TRBV2 with TRBJ2-7; D perhaps matches TRBD2 (6 bases). The V end lost 5 bases, the J end lost 3 bases, and 14 bases lay between the germline ends. CDR1 is SNHLY, CDR2 FYNNEI, per germline. This CDR3 comprises 14 residues. The CDR3 protein is CASSPRGTLYEQYF. CDR3 nucleotide sequence: TGTGCCAGCAGTCCGCGAGGGACTCTCTACGAGCAGTACTTC.

The chain uses TRBV20-1 and TRBJ2-1; no clear D. The CDR3 length is 11 residues. Per the germline V gene, CDR1 is DFQATT and CDR2 is SNEGSKA (reference sequence). V gave up 8 bases and J gave up 4 bases, with 9 bases separating them. CDR3 DNA sequence: TGCAGTACAAGACATTACAATGAGCAGTTCTTC. It codes for CSTRHYNEQFF.

This chain links TRBV2 with TRBJ1-1; D uncertain. Trimming stripped 7 bases from V and 0 bases from J, with 12 bases between. The length of the CDR3 is 14 residues. Germline V CDR1 and CDR2: SNHLY, FYNNEI. The chain's CDR3 is CASIWQAMNTEAFF. In DNA, the CDR3 is TGTGCCAGCATTTGGCAGGCGATGAACACTGAAGCTTTCTTT.

V usage is TRBV9 and J usage is TRBJ1-3; no definite D call. Germline CDR1 SGDLS, CDR2 YYNGEE. Trimming left V 1 base short and J 1 base short, with 9 bases between. CDR3 length equals 15 residues. CDR3 DNA: TGTGCCAGCAGCGTAAAGCCAGGATCTGGAAACACCATATATTTT. Residues: CASSVKPGSGNTIYF.

Points on this clone: One end of the junction varies from germline; a read error may be responsible. This chain joins TRBV7-2 and TRBJ1-2; 8 nucleotides align to TRBD1. The CDR3 is 16 residues long. Germline assignment: CDR1 SGHTA and CDR2 FQGNSA. CDR3: CAGSLDWRGQGGGYTF. In DNA form, the CDR3 reads TGTGCCGGCAGCTTAGATTGGAGAGGACAGGGAGGAGGCTACACCTTC.

This clone has just a few counts. This chain connects TRBV7-2 to TRBJ2-5; tentatively, D is TRBD2 (5 bases). The CDR3 spans 15 residues. The V gene's germline CDR1 is SGHTA and CDR2 FQGNSA. V was pared by 2 bases and J by 6 bases, with 16 bases between. CDR3 DNA sequence: TGTGCCAGCAGCTTACCCCTGGGCGGGCAGCAGACCCAGTACTTC. Amino acids: CASSLPLGGQQTQYF.

The chain joins TRBV7-3 to TRBJ1-2, with 7 bases that match TRBD1. CDR1 and CDR2 (germline): SGHTA, FQGTGA. The trim removed 5 bases at V and 5 bases at J, leaving 14 bases unmatched. CDR3 size: 16 residues. The chain's CDR3 is CASSETVAGGSYGYTF. The DNA for the CDR3 is TGTGCCAGCAGCGAAACGGTTGCAGGGGGGTCATATGGCTACACCTTC.

The gene calls are TRBV6-6 and TRBJ2-7, with 7 bases fitting TRBD1. The CDR3 is made up of 14 amino acids. Per germline, CDR1 MNHNY and CDR2 SVGAGI (reference sequence). V lost 4 bases, J lost 3 bases, and 6 bases stayed unmatched. Here the CDR3 reads CASSLGQASYEQYF. The DNA of the CDR3 is TGTGCCAGCAGTTTAGGACAGGCGAGCTACGAGCAGTACTTC.

In the case of this clone: Additional DNA sequences in this sample encode the identical CDR3. The J gene is TRBJ1-1, the V gene TRBV6-4, with TRBD1 matching over 7 bases. Losses at the gene ends were 4 bases for V and 0 bases for J; bases not matched to a gene: 8. The CDR3 has 16 residues. Germline CDR1 is MRHNA and CDR2 is SNTAGT. The CDR3 is CASSVSPGTVNTEAFF. The CDR3 DNA reads TGTGCCAGCAGTGTCTCTCCCGGGACAGTGAACACTGAAGCTTTCTTT.

The sample holds many counts of this clone. V usage is TRBV4-2 and J usage is TRBJ2-1, with 7 positions matching TRBD2. The CDR3 consists of 15 residues. Germline assignment: CDR1 LGHNA and CDR2 YNFKEQ. V was pared by 4 bases and J by 7 bases, with 10 bases of the junction left unmatched. CDR3 DNA: TGTGCCAGCAGCCCCCGACTAGCAGTCGAGAATGAGCAGTTCTTC. Its translation is CASSPRLAVENEQFF.

The V gene is TRBV20-1, the J gene TRBJ1-1; D might be TRBD1 (6 bases). The CDR3 sequence is 9 residues long. Germline V CDR1 and CDR2: DFQATT, SNEGSKA (reference sequence). CDR3 nucleotides: TGCAGAGATGGACTTAGGGGGTTCTTT. This gives the protein CRDGLRGFF.

V gene TRBV7-2 combines with J gene TRBJ2-7, with 10 bases identical to TRBD1. The CDR3 is 15 amino acids. The V segment lost 2 bases and the J segment 0 bases; nucleotides outside the gene matches: 1. Germline CDR1 reads SGHTA; CDR2 reads FQGNSA. CDR3 bases: TGTGCCAGCAGCTTAAGGACAGGGGGCTCCTACGAGCAGTACTTC. The encoded protein is CASSLRTGGSYEQYF.

The gene calls are TRBV7-2 and TRBJ2-2, with D possibly matching TRBD2 (5 bases). This CDR3 has 15 amino acids. The germline V gene has CDR1 SGHTA and CDR2 FQGNSA. The germline V and J ends were trimmed by 7 bases and 3 bases, with 15 bases remaining between them. In nucleotides, the CDR3 is TGTGCCAGCACGCTCGGGTCCGGGGACACCGGGGAGCTGTTTTTT. Translation: CASTLGSGDTGELFF.

The chain employs TRBV19 and TRBJ2-1; TRBD1 matches 7 bases. CDR3 length equals 14 residues. V lost 5 bases, J lost 10 bases, and 11 bases stayed unmatched. Looked up from germline, CDR1 is LNHDA and CDR2 is SQIVND (reference sequence). CDR3 sequence (DNA): TGTGCCAGTAGTCTACAAGGGGGCCAAGGGGAGCAGTTCTTC. This sequence encodes CASSLQGGQGEQFF.

This sequence joins TRBV25-1 and TRBJ1-2; D perhaps matches TRBD1 (5 bases). Trimming cost V 1 base and J 0 bases, with 15 bases left between them. The CDR3 totals 17 residues. Germline V gives CDR1 MGHDK, CDR2 SYGVNS. CDR3 DNA sequence: TGTGCCAGCAGTGAATCGGGCGGGGCCCCAGCTAACTATGGCTACACCTTC. This translates into CASSESGGAPANYGYTF.

The chain joins TRBV6-5 to TRBJ1-2, with 7 nucleotides matching TRBD1. This CDR3 contains 14 residues. Trimming removed 6 bases from V and 4 bases from J; junction bases left unmatched: 8. Germline CDR1 and CDR2: MNHEY and SVGAGI. CDR3 nucleotides: TGTGCCAGCAGCACCGGGACAGCCTTCTATGGCTACACCTTC. As protein: CASSTGTAFYGYTF.